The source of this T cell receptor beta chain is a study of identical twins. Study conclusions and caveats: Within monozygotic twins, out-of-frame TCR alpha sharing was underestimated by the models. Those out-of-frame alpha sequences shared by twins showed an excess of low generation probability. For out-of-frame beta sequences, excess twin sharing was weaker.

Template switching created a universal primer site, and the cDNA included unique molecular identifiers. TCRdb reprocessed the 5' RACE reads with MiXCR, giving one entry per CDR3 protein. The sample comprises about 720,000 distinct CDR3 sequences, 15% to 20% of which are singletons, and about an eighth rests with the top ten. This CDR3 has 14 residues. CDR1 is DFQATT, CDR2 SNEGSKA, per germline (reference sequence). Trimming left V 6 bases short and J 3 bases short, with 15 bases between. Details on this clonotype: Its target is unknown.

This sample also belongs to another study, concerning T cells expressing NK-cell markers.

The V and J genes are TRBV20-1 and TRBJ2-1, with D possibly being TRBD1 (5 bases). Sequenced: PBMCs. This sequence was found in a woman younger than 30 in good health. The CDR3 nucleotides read TGCAGTGCCCCCGACAGCGTCCGCTACAATGAGCAGTTCTTC. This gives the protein CSAPDSVRYNEQFF.